One sample yielded the 21 T cell receptor beta chains listed below, sequenced in a study of blood T cell repertoires in COVID-19. The assay was immunoSEQ multiplex PCR, and TCRdb's table has in-frame clones only and misses some. The sample contains roughly 320,000 clones, approximately 90% of which appear only once. Specimen: peripheral blood. These receptors all come from a woman aged 45-65 years with COVID-19, enrolled during active disease.

The chain has TRBV24-1 and TRBJ1-5; possible D gene TRBD1, 5 bases. Germline CDR1 KGHDR, CDR2 SFDVKD. This CDR3 spans 14 amino acids. V shed 5 bases and J shed 2 bases, with 9 bases lying between them. The CDR3 spells CATSGSGRNQPQHF. The CDR3 DNA follows: TGTGCCACCAGTGGATCAGGGCGCAATCAGCCCCAGCATTTT.

The chain combines TRBV24-1 with TRBJ2-1, with TRBD2 identical over 7 bases. The CDR3 loop spans 16 amino acids. Germline V gene sequence: CDR1 KGHDR, CDR2 SFDVKD. The V and J ends lost 4 bases and 1 base, in that order; junction bases with no gene match: 6. CDR3 amino acids: CATSDSLAVSYNEQFF. The CDR3, as DNA: TGTGCCACCAGTGACAGCCTAGCGGTTTCCTACAATGAGCAGTTCTTC.

The chain employs TRBV7-2 and TRBJ2-7; 10 nucleotides line up with TRBD2. The CDR3 consists of 15 residues. In germline, CDR1 is SGHTA, CDR2 FQGNSA. Trimming cost V 7 bases and J 6 bases; bases outside gene matches: 12. In nucleotides, the CDR3 is TGTGCCAGCACCCCTACTCTTAGCGGGAGGAGCGAGCAGTACTTC. It yields the protein CASTPTLSGRSEQYF.

CDR3 in amino acids: CASSLGQAGNEQFF. The CDR3 bases are TGTGCCAGCAGCTTGGGACAGGCGGGCAATGAGCAGTTCTTC. V is TRBV7-7 and J is TRBJ2-1; 8 nucleotides align to TRBD1. V gave up 3 bases and J gave up 6 bases; unmatched junction bases: 4. The CDR3 sequence is 14 residues long. CDR1 and CDR2 (germline): SSHAT, FNYEAQ (reference sequence).

The CDR3 reads CASSLGRNTEAFF. DNA of the CDR3: TGTGCCAGCAGTTTAGGGCGGAACACTGAAGCTTTCTTT. This chain uses TRBV28 with TRBJ1-1; D call uncertain. With 2 bases removed from V and 1 base from J, the gap between germline ends came to 5 bases. This CDR3 has 13 amino acids. Germline V CDR1 and CDR2: MDHEN, SYDVKM.

V usage is TRBV5-4 and J usage is TRBJ1-3; 8 nucleotides match TRBD1. Germline V gives CDR1 SGHNT, CDR2 YYREEE (reference sequence). CDR3 size: 16 residues. The ends lost 1 base at V and 2 bases at J; junction bases unmatched: 5. The chain's CDR3 is CASSLRQGTPGNTIYF. The DNA of the CDR3 is TGTGCCAGCAGCTTGAGACAGGGGACCCCTGGAAACACCATATATTTT.

The V call is TRBV25-1, the J call TRBJ2-2, with D perhaps matching TRBD2 (6 bases). V dropped 4 bases and J dropped 1 base, with 10 bases sitting between them. The CDR3 consists of 15 residues. Per the germline V gene, CDR1 is MGHDK and CDR2 is SYGVNS. The CDR3 bases are TGTGCCAGCAGTGGACCGGGGGTGAACACCGGGGAGCTGTTTTTT. The encoded protein is CASSGPGVNTGELFF.

The chain has TRBV7-9 and TRBJ1-1; TRBD1 agrees at 10 bases. This CDR3 spans 16 amino acids. Germline CDR1 SEHNR, CDR2 FQNEAQ (reference sequence). The V segment lost 4 bases and the J segment 2 bases; nucleotides outside the gene matches: 7. The CDR3: CASSYGDRGQNTEAFF. In DNA form, the CDR3 reads TGTGCCAGCAGCTACGGGGACAGGGGACAAAACACTGAAGCTTTCTTT. The full variable domain, rest sourced from reference TRBV7-9 and TRBJ1-1, is DTGVSQNPRHKITKRGQNVTFRCDPISEHNRLYWYRQTLGQGPEFLTYFQNEAQLEKSRLLSDRFSAERPKGSFSTLEIQRTEQGDSAMYLCASSYGDRGQNTEAFFGQGTRLTVV.

The rearrangement links TRBV27 to TRBJ2-2; the D gene is possibly TRBD1 (5 bases). V lost 3 bases and J 1 base, leaving 9 bases between the germline ends. The CDR3 totals 15 residues. Germline assignment: CDR1 MNHEY and CDR2 SMNVEV (reference sequence). This CDR3 is CASSLGRRNTGELFF. CDR3 DNA: TGTGCCAGCAGTTTGGGGCGTCGGAACACCGGGGAGCTGTTTTTT.

CDR3 loop: CASSQDPKRTGSTEAFF. The CDR3, as DNA: TGCGCCAGCAGCCAAGATCCAAAAAGGACAGGGAGTACTGAAGCTTTCTTT. The chain uses TRBV4-1 and TRBJ1-1; 8 positions agree with TRBD1. V shed 0 bases, J shed 5 bases, and the junction held 11 bases outside the gene matches. There are 17 residues in the CDR3. Germline CDR1 reads MGHRA; CDR2 reads YSYEKL.

The chain combines TRBV30 with TRBJ1-5, with unresolved D. Germline V gives CDR1 GTSNPN, CDR2 SVGIG (reference sequence). This CDR3 is 11 amino acids long. V was shortened by 0 bases and J by 6 bases, with 3 bases between the two germline ends. This chain's CDR3 is CAWSVGQPQHF. The CDR3 nucleotides read TGTGCCTGGAGTGTCGGTCAGCCCCAGCATTTT.

The chain carries TRBV24-1 and TRBJ2-3; TRBD1 aligns across 8 bases. The ends lost 4 bases at V and 9 bases at J; junction bases unmatched: 11. In germline, CDR1 is KGHDR, CDR2 SFDVKD. The CDR3 extends over 15 amino acids. CDR3 amino acids: CATSDPGTGAYTQYF. The DNA for the CDR3 is TGTGCCACCAGTGACCCCGGGACAGGAGCCTACACGCAGTATTTT.

This chain connects TRBV5-4 to TRBJ2-2; unclear D gene. The CDR3 is 12 residues long. CDR1 is SGHNT and CDR2 is YYREEE in the germline V gene (reference sequence). With 8 bases removed from V and 7 bases from J, the gap between germline ends came to 12 bases. The CDR3 protein is CASHSLLGELFF. CDR3 coding DNA: TGTGCCAGTCACTCCCTCCTCGGGGAGCTGTTTTTT.

This rearrangement joins TRBV5-1 to TRBJ2-5, with D possibly being TRBD1 (6 bases). This CDR3 has 15 amino acids. CDR1 is SGHRS and CDR2 is YFSETQ in the germline V gene. V was clipped by 2 bases and J by 2 bases, with 13 bases between them. Here the CDR3 reads CASSFSLRGQETQYF. CDR3 sequence (DNA): TGCGCCAGCAGCTTTTCCCTGAGGGGGCAAGAGACCCAGTACTTC.

The chain employs TRBV11-1 and TRBJ1-5, with D perhaps TRBD1 (6 bases). The germline V gene encodes CDR1 SGHAT and CDR2 FQDESV (reference sequence). The CDR3 sequence is 14 residues long. Trimming cost V 3 bases and J 1 base, with 7 bases left between them. CDR3 sequence (DNA): TGTGCCAGCAGCTTGCAGGGGAGCAATCAGCCCCAGCATTTT. Its translation: CASSLQGSNQPQHF.

The chain couples TRBV7-3 to TRBJ2-7; 12 bases line up with TRBD1. CDR3 length: 18 amino acids. V dropped 4 bases and J dropped 5; count of bases not matched to a gene: 15. Germline V gene data show CDR1 as SGHTA and CDR2 as FQGTGA. The CDR3 bases are TGTGCCAGCAGCTCACTCACCGGGACAGGGGGCGCAATGGACGAGCAGTACTTC. Translating it yields CASSSLTGTGGAMDEQYF. The full variable domain, with the rest looked up from reference TRBV7-3 and TRBJ2-7, is GAGVSQTPSNKVTEKGKYVELRCDPISGHTALYWYRQSLGQGPEFLIYFQGTGAADDSGLPNDRFFAVRPEGSVSTLKIQRTERGDSAVYLCASSSLTGTGGAMDEQYFGPGTRLTVT.

The V and J genes are TRBV9 and TRBJ1-1; possibly TRBD1 for D (5 bases). Germline V lookup: CDR1 SGDLS, CDR2 YYNGEE. The CDR3 has 17 residues. Trimming left V 4 bases short and J 0 bases short, with 19 bases between. The CDR3 region has the DNA TGTGCCAGCAGCCCCTCTCTCCCTGGGGCTATGAACACTGAAGCTTTCTTT. Translation: CASSPSLPGAMNTEAFF. Complete variable domain (other parts from reference TRBV9 and TRBJ1-1): DSGVTQTPKHLITATGQRVTLRCSPRSGDLSVYWYQQSLDQGLQFLIQYYNGEERAKGNILERFSAQQFPDLHSELNLSSLELGDSALYFCASSPSLPGAMNTEAFFGQGTRLTVV.

This rearrangement joins TRBV11-3 to TRBJ2-7, with 8 bases identical to TRBD1. The trim removed 3 bases at V and 2 bases at J, leaving 3 bases unmatched. The germline CDR1 and CDR2 sequences are SGHNT and YENEEA. The CDR3 contains 14 residues. The CDR3 protein is CASSFYRGAYEQYF. The CDR3 region has the DNA TGTGCCAGCAGCTTTTACAGGGGGGCCTACGAGCAGTACTTC.

The chain recombines TRBV3-1 (or the pseudogene TRBV3-2) with TRBJ1-6; 10 positions match TRBD1. The germline V gene encodes CDR1 LGHDT and CDR2 YNNKEL (reference sequence). CDR3 length: 16 residues. V was pared by 2 bases and J by 8 bases, with 6 bases of the junction left unmatched. CDR3 DNA sequence: TGTGCCAGCAGCCAATCACCGGGACAGGGGTATTCACCCCTCCACTTT. It specifies CASSQSPGQGYSPLHF.

This chain joins TRBV5-1 and TRBJ2-3, with 11 bases lining up with TRBD2. Germline V gene data show CDR1 as SGHRS and CDR2 as YFSETQ. After removal of 5 bases from V and 3 bases from J, the junction contained 23 bases not matched to a gene. There are 21 residues in the CDR3. For the CDR3, the DNA is TGCGCCAGCAGACGTGGGGAACTAGCGGGAGCGCCTCAAATACAAACAGATACGCAGTATTTT. Its protein is CASRRGELAGAPQIQTDTQYF.

The chain recombines TRBV12-5 with TRBJ2-7; D unclear. V was clipped by 5 bases and J by 6 bases, with 11 bases between them. The germline V gene encodes CDR1 LGHNT and CDR2 FRNRAP. This CDR3 region has 12 residues. The DNA for the CDR3 is TGTGCTAGTGGTACAACCCGAATCGAGCAGTACTTC. This translates into CASGTTRIEQYF.